Following are 20 T cell receptor beta chains from one sample sequenced in a study of shared T cell receptors in the human thymus. Using immunoSEQ multiplex PCR, the repertoire was profiled, and TCRdb retains in-frame clones only, with some absent. The sample includes about 540,000 clones, about four fifths of them seen just once. These data were also filed under a second study, of human thymus T cells.

Sequences were obtained from thymocytes. The receptors shown here come from a boy younger than two with a congenital heart defect.

The chain employs TRBV11-3 and TRBJ2-7, with TRBD2 identical over 7 bases. This CDR3 comprises 18 residues. J was trimmed by 0 bases and V by 2 bases; bases with no gene match: 13. Germline loops: CDR1 SGHNT, CDR2 YENEEA. CDR3 bases: TGTGCCAGCAGCTTATGGCGGCGAGCGGGGAAGAGCTCCTACGAGCAGTACTTC. Translating it yields CASSLWRRAGKSSYEQYF.

This chain uses TRBV30 with TRBJ2-2; 10 bases agree with TRBD2. Germline V CDR1 and CDR2: GTSNPN, SVGIG (reference sequence). V shed 2 bases and J 4 bases; nucleotides not matched to a gene: 7. This CDR3 contains 16 residues. In nucleotides, the CDR3 is TGTGCCTGGAGTTCTAGCGGGAGAGCGGGCACCGGGGAGCTGTTTTTT. Its translation is CAWSSSGRAGTGELFF.

The CDR3, as DNA: TGTGCCAGCAGTGAAAGAGGGTTTGTGGGTTTAGGGTTCTTC. This codes for CASSERGFVGLGFF. This chain connects TRBV6-1 to TRBJ2-1, with a weak D call TRBD2 (5 bases). The ends were cut back, 2 bases at V and 15 bases at J, with 20 bases in the middle. Germline CDR1 reads MNHNS; CDR2 reads SASEGT. The CDR3 spans 14 residues.

The rearrangement uses TRBV5-6 and TRBJ2-1; TRBD2 agrees at 12 bases. In germline, CDR1 is SGHDT, CDR2 YYEEEE. This CDR3 is 16 amino acids long. The V gene end was trimmed by 6 bases and the J gene end by 0 bases; junction bases not matched to a gene: 4. In DNA form, the CDR3 reads TGTGCCAGCAACGGGACTAGCGGGTTCTCCTACAATGAGCAGTTCTTC. Translating gives CASNGTSGFSYNEQFF.

V usage is TRBV25-1 and J usage is TRBJ2-2; 7 bases agree with TRBD2. The germline CDR1 and CDR2 sequences are MGHDK and SYGVNS. Trimming removed 4 bases from V and 7 bases from J; junction bases left unmatched: 15. The CDR3 loop spans 17 amino acids. CDR3 amino acids: CASSASSRTRGDGELFF. In DNA form, the CDR3 reads TGTGCCAGCAGTGCGAGCTCCCGGACTAGAGGGGACGGGGAGCTGTTTTTT.

This clone appeared a single time. The V gene is TRBV30, the J gene TRBJ2-1; the match to TRBD2 covers 14 bases. The length of the CDR3 is 17 residues. Germline V CDR1 and CDR2: GTSNPN, SVGIG (reference sequence). After removal of 4 bases from V and 7 bases from J, the junction contained 12 bases not matched to a gene. In DNA form, the CDR3 reads TGTGCCTGGACCCTGACTAGCGGGAGGGCAACGGGAAATGAGCAGTTCTTC. It translates to CAWTLTSGRATGNEQFF.

The genes are TRBV30 and TRBJ2-5; possibly TRBD1 for D (6 bases). The germline V gene encodes CDR1 GTSNPN and CDR2 SVGIG (reference sequence). Between the trimmed V and J ends, which lost 0 bases and 6 bases, there was a span of 14 bases. The CDR3 is made up of 14 amino acids. The CDR3 loop reads CAWSVRQGLKTQYF. In nucleotides, the CDR3 is TGTGCCTGGAGTGTACGGCAGGGGTTGAAGACCCAGTACTTC. Complete variable domain (other parts from reference TRBV30 and TRBJ2-5): SQTIHQWPATLVQPVGSPLSLECTVEGTSNPNLYWYRQAAGRGLQLLFYSVGIGQISSEVPQNLSASRPQDRQFILSSKKLLLSDSGFYLCAWSVRQGLKTQYFGPGTRLLVL.

The V call is TRBV6-4, the J call TRBJ1-2; TRBD1 matches 9 bases. V shed 4 bases and J 5 bases; nucleotides not matched to a gene: 11. CDR3 length: 16 amino acids. CDR1 is MRHNA and CDR2 is SNTAGT in the germline V gene. CDR3 DNA: TGTGCCAGCAGTGGCAAATCGGACAGGGGAGATTATGGCTACACCTTC. Translated: CASSGKSDRGDYGYTF.

J is TRBJ2-7 and V is TRBV6-5, with 7 bases aligning to TRBD2. Trimming took 2 bases from V and 3 from J; bases not matched to a gene: 10. The CDR3 has 16 residues. Germline V gene lookup returns CDR1 MNHEY and CDR2 SVGAGI. For the CDR3, the DNA is TGTGCCAGCAGTTACCCCGGACTAGTCGTATGCTACGAGCAGTACTTC. It codes for CASSYPGLVVCYEQYF.

V gene TRBV5-4 combines with J gene TRBJ2-1, with D unclear. Trimming took 4 bases from V and 0 from J, leaving 11 bases between them. Germline V gene data show CDR1 as SGHNT and CDR2 as YYREEE (reference sequence). This CDR3 comprises 15 residues. The DNA of the CDR3 is TGTGCCAGCAGCGTAGACTCCGTCTCCTACAATGAGCAGTTCTTC. It is translated as CASSVDSVSYNEQFF.

Notes on this clone: The same CDR3 can be traced to other DNA sequences in this sample. The J gene is TRBJ2-7, the V gene TRBV27, with a possible D match to TRBD1 (6 bases). This CDR3 region has 13 residues. The V and J ends lost 5 bases and 0 bases respectively, with 8 bases between them. The germline CDR1 and CDR2 sequences are MNHEY and SMNVEV (reference sequence). Here the CDR3 reads CASSRQDSYEQYF. The CDR3 DNA reads TGTGCCAGCAGTAGACAGGACTCCTACGAGCAGTACTTC.

This chain uses TRBV10-1 with TRBJ2-1; 10 nucleotides line up with TRBD2. The CDR3 runs to 18 residues. J lost 0 bases, V lost 0 bases, and 5 bases had no gene match. Germline V gene lookup returns CDR1 WNHNN and CDR2 SYGVQD (reference sequence). CDR3 sequence: CASSESLAGPVSYNEQFF. DNA for the CDR3: TGCGCCAGCAGTGAGTCACTAGCGGGACCTGTCTCCTACAATGAGCAGTTCTTC.

The J gene is TRBJ1-1, the V gene TRBV6-5; 10 positions match TRBD1. Losses at the gene ends were 3 bases for V and 11 bases for J; bases not matched to a gene: 12. The CDR3 extends over 15 amino acids. From germline, CDR1 is MNHEY and CDR2 SVGAGI. CDR3 sequence (DNA): TGTGCCAGCAGTTATTCGAAGACAGGGGGCTCCCGGGCTTTCTTT. Translation: CASSYSKTGGSRAFF.

V and J are TRBV5-5 and TRBJ2-1; the match to TRBD2 covers 9 bases. The V gene's germline CDR1 is SGHKS and CDR2 YYEKEE (reference sequence). The CDR3 has 16 amino acids. V gave up 4 bases and J gave up 10 bases; unmatched junction bases: 15. Here the CDR3 reads CASSHQAGGPSLEQFF. The CDR3 DNA sequence: TGTGCCAGCAGCCATCAAGCGGGAGGTCCCAGTTTGGAGCAGTTCTTC.

The chain is built from TRBV7-9 and TRBJ2-1, with TRBD2 matching over 13 bases. The CDR3 has 19 amino acids. Germline V gene lookup returns CDR1 SEHNR and CDR2 FQNEAQ (reference sequence). J gave up 2 bases and V 6 bases, and 13 bases lay outside the gene matches. Here the CDR3 DNA reads TGTGCCAGCAGTTTCACTAGCGGGAGGGCCGTATTACCCTACAATGAGCAGTTCTTC. Residues: CASSFTSGRAVLPYNEQFF.

This chain links TRBV5-6 with TRBJ2-5; 13 bases are shared with TRBD2. The CDR3 has 17 amino acids. Germline CDR1 SGHDT, CDR2 YYEEEE. With V trimmed by 1 base and J by 2 bases, 5 bases remained unmatched. CDR3 sequence reads: CASSLSGLAGRQETQYF. CDR3 nucleotides: TGTGCCAGCAGCTTGTCGGGACTAGCGGGGCGGCAAGAGACCCAGTACTTC.

The chain recombines TRBV30 with TRBJ2-7, with 11 bases lining up with TRBD1. V trimming: 2 bases; J trimming: 4 bases; junction bases outside the gene matches: 10. The CDR3 is 16 amino acids. Germline CDR1 reads GTSNPN; CDR2 reads SVGIG (reference sequence). The chain's CDR3 is CAWSPRRGQGDYEQYF. CDR3 nucleotide sequence: TGTGCCTGGAGTCCCCGCCGGGGACAGGGGGATTACGAGCAGTACTTC.

The table lists this clone with a few counts. V and J are TRBV5-6 and TRBJ2-7; 8 positions match TRBD2. J gave up 3 bases and V 4 bases, and 3 bases lay outside the gene matches. CDR1 and CDR2 from the germline V gene are SGHDT and YYEEEE. The CDR3 has 13 residues. CDR3 coding DNA: TGTGCCAGCAGCCCGGGGGGGGTCTACGAGCAGTACTTC. This encodes CASSPGGVYEQYF.

The V gene is TRBV6-5, the J gene TRBJ1-5; maybe TRBD1 (6 bases). The length of the CDR3 is 13 residues. Germline loops: CDR1 MNHEY, CDR2 SVGAGI. V lost 6 bases and J 4 bases, leaving 10 bases between the germline ends. CDR3 amino acids: CASSPQGNQPQHF. CDR3 DNA sequence: TGTGCCAGCAGCCCACAGGGAAATCAGCCCCAGCATTTT.

The chain combines TRBV6-5 with TRBJ2-1, with TRBD1 matching 9 bases. The ends lost 6 bases at V and 7 bases at J; junction bases unmatched: 7. This CDR3 is 14 amino acids long. The germline V gene has CDR1 MNHEY and CDR2 SVGAGI. CDR3 loop: CASRQGARGNEQFF. As DNA, the CDR3 is TGTGCCAGCAGACAGGGGGCGCGGGGAAATGAGCAGTTCTTC.